Given below is one T cell receptor beta chain in context. The data stem from a study of T cell changes during pregnancy in multiple sclerosis. Trimming took off 5 bases at V and 1 base at J, with 16 bases between the two ends. From germline, CDR1 is LGHNA and CDR2 YSLEER. The CDR3 totals 16 residues. The data were produced by immunoSEQ multiplex PCR, yet TCRdb's version contains in-frame clones alone and is incomplete. The data show 65,000 to 70,000 clones, around 94% seen once. The source is a female donor in good health, enrolled as a control in a pregnancy study. The sequences come from peripheral blood, collected in the third trimester of pregnancy. This chain connects TRBV4-3 to TRBJ2-3, with D perhaps TRBD2 (5 bases). The CDR3 sequence: CASSAAPLRGTDTQYF. Written as DNA, the CDR3 is TGCGCCAGCAGCGCAGCCCCCTTGCGGGGCACAGATACGCAGTATTTT.